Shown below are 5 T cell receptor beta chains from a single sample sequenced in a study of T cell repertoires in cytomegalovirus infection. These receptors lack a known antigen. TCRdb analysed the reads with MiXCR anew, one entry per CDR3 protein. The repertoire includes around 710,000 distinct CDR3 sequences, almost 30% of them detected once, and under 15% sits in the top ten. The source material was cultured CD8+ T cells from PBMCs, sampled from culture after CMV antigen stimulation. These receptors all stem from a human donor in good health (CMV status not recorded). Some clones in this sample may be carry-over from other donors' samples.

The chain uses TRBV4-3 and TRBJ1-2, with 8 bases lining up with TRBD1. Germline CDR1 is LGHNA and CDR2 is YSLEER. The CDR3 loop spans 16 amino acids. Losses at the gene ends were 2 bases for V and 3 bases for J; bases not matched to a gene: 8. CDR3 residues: CASSQLPTGGDYGYTF. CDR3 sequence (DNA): TGCGCCAGCAGCCAACTACCCACAGGGGGGGACTATGGCTACACCTTC.

CDR3 coding DNA: TGTGCCAGCAGTTTCATCACTAGCGGTTCACCCCTCCACTTT. Translating it yields CASSFITSGSPLHF. The chain uses TRBV6-5 and TRBJ1-6; D remains ambiguous. Trimming shortened V by 4 bases and J by 9 bases, and 13 bases separated the two germline ends. Germline CDR1 MNHEY, CDR2 SVGAGI. The CDR3 totals 14 residues.

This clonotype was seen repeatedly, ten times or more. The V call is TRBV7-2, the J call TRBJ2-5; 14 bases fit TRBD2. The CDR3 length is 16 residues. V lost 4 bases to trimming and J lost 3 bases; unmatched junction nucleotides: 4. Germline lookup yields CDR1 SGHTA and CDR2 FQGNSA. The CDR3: CASSSPGLAGEETQYF. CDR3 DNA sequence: TGTGCCAGCAGCTCCCCGGGACTAGCGGGGGAAGAGACCCAGTACTTC.

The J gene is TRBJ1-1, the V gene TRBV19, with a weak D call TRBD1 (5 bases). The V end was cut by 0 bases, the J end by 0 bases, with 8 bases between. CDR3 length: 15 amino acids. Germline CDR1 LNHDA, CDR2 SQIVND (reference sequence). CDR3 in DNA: TGTGCCAGTAGTATAGATCGGGGGGTGAACACTGAAGCTTTCTTT. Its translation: CASSIDRGVNTEAFF.

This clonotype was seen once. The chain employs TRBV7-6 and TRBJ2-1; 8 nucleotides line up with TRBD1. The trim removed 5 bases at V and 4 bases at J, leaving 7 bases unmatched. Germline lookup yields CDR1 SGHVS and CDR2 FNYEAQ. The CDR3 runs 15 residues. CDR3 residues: CASSPRDRNYNEQFF. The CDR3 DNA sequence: TGTGCCAGCAGCCCCCGGGACAGGAATTACAATGAGCAGTTCTTC.